This TCR beta chain is from a study of control samples from healthy donors and cancer patients. Only in-frame clones appear in the TCRdb table, and some are missing; sequencing was by immunoSEQ multiplex PCR. The sample holds some 110,000 clones, around 90% seen once. This clone was seen more than once but under ten times. This CDR3 is built from 16 residues. Trimming removed 3 bases from V and 2 bases from J; junction bases left unmatched: 8. The germline CDR1 and CDR2 sequences are SGHVS and FNYEAQ. The sequencing sample was made of blood. This receptor was taken from a woman in her 70s in good health. The genes are TRBV7-6 and TRBJ2-5; TRBD1 agrees at 8 bases. CDR3 nucleotide sequence: TGTGCCAGCAGCTTCTCGCAGGGGGCCTGGCAAGAGACCCAGTACTTC. It translates to CASSFSQGAWQETQYF.